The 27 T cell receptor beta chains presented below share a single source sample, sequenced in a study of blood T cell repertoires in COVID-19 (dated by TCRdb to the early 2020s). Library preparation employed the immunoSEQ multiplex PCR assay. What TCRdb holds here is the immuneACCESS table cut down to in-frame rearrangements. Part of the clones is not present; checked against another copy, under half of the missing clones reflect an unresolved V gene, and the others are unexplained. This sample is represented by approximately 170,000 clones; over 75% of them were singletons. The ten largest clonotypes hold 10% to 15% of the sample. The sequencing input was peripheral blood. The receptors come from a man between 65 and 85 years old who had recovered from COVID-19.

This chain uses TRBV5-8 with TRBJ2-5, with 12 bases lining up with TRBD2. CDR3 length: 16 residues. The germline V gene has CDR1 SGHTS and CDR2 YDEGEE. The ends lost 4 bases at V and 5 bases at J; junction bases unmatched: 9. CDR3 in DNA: TGTGCCAGCAGCCCCGGACTAGCGGGAATGGGTGAGACCCAGTACTTC. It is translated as CASSPGLAGMGETQYF.

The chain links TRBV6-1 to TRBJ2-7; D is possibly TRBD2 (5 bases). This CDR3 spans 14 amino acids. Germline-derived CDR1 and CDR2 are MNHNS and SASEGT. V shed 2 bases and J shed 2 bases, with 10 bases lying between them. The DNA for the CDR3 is TGTGCCAGCAGTGAAAGCGGTCAAACCTACGAGCAGTACTTC. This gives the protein CASSESGQTYEQYF.

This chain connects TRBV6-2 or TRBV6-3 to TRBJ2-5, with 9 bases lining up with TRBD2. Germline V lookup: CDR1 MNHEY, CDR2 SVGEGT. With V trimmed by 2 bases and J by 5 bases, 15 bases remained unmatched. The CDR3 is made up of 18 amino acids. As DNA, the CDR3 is TGTGCCAGCAGTTACGGGCGGCGGGTAGCGGGAGCCATGGAGACCCAGTACTTC. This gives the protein CASSYGRRVAGAMETQYF.

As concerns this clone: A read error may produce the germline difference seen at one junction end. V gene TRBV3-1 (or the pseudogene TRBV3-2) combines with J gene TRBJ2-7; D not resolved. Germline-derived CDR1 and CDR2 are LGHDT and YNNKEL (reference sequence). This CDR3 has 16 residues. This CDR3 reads CASSQEGFGRSYAQYF. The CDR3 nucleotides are TGTGCCAGCAGCCAAGAAGGATTTGGCAGGTCATACGCGCAGTACTTC.

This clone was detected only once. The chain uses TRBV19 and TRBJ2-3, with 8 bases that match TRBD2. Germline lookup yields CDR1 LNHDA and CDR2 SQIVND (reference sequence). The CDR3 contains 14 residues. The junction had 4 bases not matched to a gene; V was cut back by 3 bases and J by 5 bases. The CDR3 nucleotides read TGTGCCAGTAGTATGTGGCTAGCGGGAGATACGCAGTATTTT. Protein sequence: CASSMWLAGDTQYF. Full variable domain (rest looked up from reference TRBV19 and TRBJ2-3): DGGITQSPKYLFRKEGQNVTLSCEQNLNHDAMYWYRQDPGQGLRLIYYSQIVNDFQKGDIAEGYSVSREKKESFPLTVTSAQKNPTAFYLCASSMWLAGDTQYFGPGTRLTVL.

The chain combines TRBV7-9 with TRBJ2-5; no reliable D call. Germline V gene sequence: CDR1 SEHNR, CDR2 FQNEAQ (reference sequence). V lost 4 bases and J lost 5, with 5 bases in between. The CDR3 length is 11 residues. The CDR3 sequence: CASSSEETQYF. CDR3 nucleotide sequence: TGTGCCAGCAGCTCGGAGGAGACCCAGTACTTC.

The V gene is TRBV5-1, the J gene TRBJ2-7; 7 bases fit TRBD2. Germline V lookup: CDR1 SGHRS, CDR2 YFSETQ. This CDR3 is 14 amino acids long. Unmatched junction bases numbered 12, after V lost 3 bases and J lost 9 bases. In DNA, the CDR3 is TGCGCCAGCAGCTCGAAAAGCGGGAATGTGATGCAGTACTTC. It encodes CASSSKSGNVMQYF.

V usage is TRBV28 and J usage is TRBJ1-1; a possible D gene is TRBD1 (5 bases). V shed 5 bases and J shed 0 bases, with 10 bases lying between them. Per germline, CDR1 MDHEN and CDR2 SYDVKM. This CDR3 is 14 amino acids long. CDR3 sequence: CASSPRGLNTEAFF. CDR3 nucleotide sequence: TGTGCCAGCAGTCCGCGGGGCCTGAACACTGAAGCTTTCTTT.

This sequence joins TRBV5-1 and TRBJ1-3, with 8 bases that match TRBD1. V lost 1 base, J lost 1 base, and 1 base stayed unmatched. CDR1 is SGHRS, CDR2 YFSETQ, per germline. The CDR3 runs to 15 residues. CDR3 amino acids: CASSLQGASGNTIYF. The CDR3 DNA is TGCGCCAGCAGCTTGCAGGGGGCATCTGGAAACACCATATATTTT.

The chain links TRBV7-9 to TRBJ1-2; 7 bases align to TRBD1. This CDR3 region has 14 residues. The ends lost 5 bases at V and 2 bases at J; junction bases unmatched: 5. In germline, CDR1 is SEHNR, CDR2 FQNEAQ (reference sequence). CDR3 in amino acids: CASSTDRENYGYTF. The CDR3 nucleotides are TGTGCCAGCAGCACCGACAGGGAGAACTATGGCTACACCTTC. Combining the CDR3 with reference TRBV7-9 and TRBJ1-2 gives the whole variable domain DTGVSQNPRHKITKRGQNVTFRCDPISEHNRLYWYRQTLGQGPEFLTYFQNEAQLEKSRLLSDRFSAERPKGSFSTLEIQRTEQGDSAMYLCASSTDRENYGYTFGSGTRLTVV.

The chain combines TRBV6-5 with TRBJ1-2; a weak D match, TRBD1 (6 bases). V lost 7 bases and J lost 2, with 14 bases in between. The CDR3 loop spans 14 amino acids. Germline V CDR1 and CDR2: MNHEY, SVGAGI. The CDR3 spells CASTLGQGNYGYTF. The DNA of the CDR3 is TGTGCCAGCACTCTGGGCCAGGGGAACTATGGCTACACCTTC.

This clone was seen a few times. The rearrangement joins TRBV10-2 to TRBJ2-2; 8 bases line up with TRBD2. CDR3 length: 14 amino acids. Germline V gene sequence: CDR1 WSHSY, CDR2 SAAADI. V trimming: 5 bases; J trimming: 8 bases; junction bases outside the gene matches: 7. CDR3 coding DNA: TGCGCCAGCAGTACCGGGAGGGCCACTGGGGAGCTGTTTTTT. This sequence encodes CASSTGRATGELFF.

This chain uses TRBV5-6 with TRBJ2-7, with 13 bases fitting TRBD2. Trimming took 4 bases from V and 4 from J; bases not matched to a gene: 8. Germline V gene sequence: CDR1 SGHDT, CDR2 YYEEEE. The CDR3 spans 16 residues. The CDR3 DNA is TGTGCCAGCAGCAAGACCGGACTAGCGGGAGTTTACGAGCAGTACTTC. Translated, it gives CASSKTGLAGVYEQYF.

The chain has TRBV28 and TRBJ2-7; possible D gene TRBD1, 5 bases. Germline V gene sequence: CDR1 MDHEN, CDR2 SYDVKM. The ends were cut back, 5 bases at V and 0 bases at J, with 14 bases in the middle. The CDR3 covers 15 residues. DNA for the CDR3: TGTGCCAGCAGTCGCCTTCAGGGCTTCTCCTACGAGCAGTACTTC. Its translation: CASSRLQGFSYEQYF. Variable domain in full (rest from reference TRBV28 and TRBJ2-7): DVKVTQSSRYLVKRTGEKVFLECVQDMDHENMFWYRQDPGLGLRLIYFSYDVKMKEKGDIPEGYSVSREKKERFSLILESASTNQTSMYLCASSRLQGFSYEQYFGPGTRLTVT.

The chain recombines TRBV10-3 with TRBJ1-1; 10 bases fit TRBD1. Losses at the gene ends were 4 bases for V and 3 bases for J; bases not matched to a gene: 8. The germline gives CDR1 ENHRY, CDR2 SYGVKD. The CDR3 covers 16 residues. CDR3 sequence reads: CAISGQGADQYTEAFF. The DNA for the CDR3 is TGTGCCATCAGTGGACAGGGGGCGGATCAGTACACTGAAGCTTTCTTT.

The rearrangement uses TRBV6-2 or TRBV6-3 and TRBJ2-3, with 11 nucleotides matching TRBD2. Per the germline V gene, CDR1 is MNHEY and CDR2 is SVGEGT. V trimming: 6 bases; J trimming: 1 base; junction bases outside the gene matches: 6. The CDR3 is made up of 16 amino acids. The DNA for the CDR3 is TGTGCCAGCAGCTTCGGACTAGCGGGTGGCACAGATACGCAGTATTTT. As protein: CASSFGLAGGTDTQYF.

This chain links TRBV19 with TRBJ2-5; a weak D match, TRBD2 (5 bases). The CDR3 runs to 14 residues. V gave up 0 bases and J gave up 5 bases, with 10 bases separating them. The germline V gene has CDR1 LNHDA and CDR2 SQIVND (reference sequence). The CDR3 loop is CASSIEGRGETQYF. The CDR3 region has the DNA TGTGCCAGTAGTATAGAGGGCAGAGGGGAGACCCAGTACTTC. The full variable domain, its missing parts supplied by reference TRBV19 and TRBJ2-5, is DGGITQSPKYLFRKEGQNVTLSCEQNLNHDAMYWYRQDPGQGLRLIYYSQIVNDFQKGDIAEGYSVSREKKESFPLTVTSAQKNPTAFYLCASSIEGRGETQYFGPGTRLLVL.

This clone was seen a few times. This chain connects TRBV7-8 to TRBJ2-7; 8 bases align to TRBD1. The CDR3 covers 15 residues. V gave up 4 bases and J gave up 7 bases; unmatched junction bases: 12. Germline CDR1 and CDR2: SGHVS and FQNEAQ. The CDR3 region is CASSSQGAVMGEQYF. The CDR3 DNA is TGTGCCAGCAGCTCTCAGGGGGCGGTAATGGGTGAGCAGTACTTC.

In nucleotides, the CDR3 is TGTGCCAGCTCACCACCCGGACTAGCGGGGAGCTCCTACAATGAGCAGTTCTTC. This encodes CASSPPGLAGSSYNEQFF. The chain has TRBV18 and TRBJ2-1, with 12 bases identical to TRBD2. With V trimmed by 0 bases and J by 0 bases, 3 bases remained unmatched. Germline-derived CDR1 and CDR2 are KGHSH and LQKENI. This CDR3 contains 18 residues.

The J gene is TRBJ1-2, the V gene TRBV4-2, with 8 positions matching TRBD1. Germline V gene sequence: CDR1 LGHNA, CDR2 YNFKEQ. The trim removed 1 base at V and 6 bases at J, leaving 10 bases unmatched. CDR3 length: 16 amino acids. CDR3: CASSQVGQGFGDGYTF. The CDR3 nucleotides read TGTGCCAGCAGCCAAGTAGGACAGGGCTTTGGTGATGGCTACACCTTC.

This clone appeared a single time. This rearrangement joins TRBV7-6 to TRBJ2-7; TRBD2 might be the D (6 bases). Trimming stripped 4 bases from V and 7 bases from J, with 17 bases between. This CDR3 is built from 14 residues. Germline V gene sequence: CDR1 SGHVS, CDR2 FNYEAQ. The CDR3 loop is CASSSNPGGGEQYF. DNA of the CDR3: TGTGCCAGCAGCTCAAACCCCGGGGGTGGGGAGCAGTACTTC.

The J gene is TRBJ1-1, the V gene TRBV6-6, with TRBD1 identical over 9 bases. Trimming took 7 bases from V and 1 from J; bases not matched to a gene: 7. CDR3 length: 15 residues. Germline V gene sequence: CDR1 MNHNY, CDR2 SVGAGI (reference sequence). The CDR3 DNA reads TGTGCCAGCACCAAAGGACAGGGGTGGAACACTGAAGCTTTCTTT. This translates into CASTKGQGWNTEAFF.

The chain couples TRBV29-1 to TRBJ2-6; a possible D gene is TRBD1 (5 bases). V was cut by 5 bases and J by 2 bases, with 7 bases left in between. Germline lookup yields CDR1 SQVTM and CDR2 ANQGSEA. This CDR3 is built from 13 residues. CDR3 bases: TGCAGCGTTACAGGACCTGGGGCCAACGTCCTGACTTTC. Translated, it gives CSVTGPGANVLTF. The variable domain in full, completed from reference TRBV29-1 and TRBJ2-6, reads SAVISQKPSRDICQRGTSLTIQCQVDSQVTMMFWYRQQPGQSLTLIATANQGSEATYESGFVIDKFPISRPNLTFSTLTVSNMSPEDSSIYLCSVTGPGANVLTFGAGSRLTVL.

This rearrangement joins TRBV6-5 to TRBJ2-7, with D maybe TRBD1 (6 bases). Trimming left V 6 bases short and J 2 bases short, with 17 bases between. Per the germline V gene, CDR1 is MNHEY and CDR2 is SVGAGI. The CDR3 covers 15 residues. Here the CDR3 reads CASSTITGTAYEQYF. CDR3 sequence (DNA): TGTGCCAGCAGCACCATAACAGGGACGGCCTACGAGCAGTACTTC.

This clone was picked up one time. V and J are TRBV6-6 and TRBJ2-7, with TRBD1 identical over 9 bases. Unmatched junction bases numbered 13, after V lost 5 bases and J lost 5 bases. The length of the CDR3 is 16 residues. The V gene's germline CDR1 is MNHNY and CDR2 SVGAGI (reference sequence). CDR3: CASSVHAGQGYDEQYF. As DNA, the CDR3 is TGTGCCAGCAGTGTCCATGCGGGACAGGGTTACGACGAGCAGTACTTC.

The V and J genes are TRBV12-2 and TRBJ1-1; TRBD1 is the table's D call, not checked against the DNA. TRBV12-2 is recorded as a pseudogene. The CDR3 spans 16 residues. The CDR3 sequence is CASRPWTGHLNTEAFF. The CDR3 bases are TGTGCAAGTCGCCCATGGACGGGACACCTGAACACTGAAGCTTTCTTT.

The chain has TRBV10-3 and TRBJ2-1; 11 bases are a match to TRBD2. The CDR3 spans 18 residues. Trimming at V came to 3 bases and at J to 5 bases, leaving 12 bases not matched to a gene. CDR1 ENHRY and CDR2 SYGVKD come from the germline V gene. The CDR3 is CAISDPSVAGGLNNEQFF. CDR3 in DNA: TGTGCCATCAGTGATCCCTCAGTAGCGGGAGGGCTAAACAATGAGCAGTTCTTC.